This TCR beta chain derives from a study of T cell responses to AZD1222 COVID-19 vaccine. Findings and caveats of the study: The reported proportion of spike-specific TCRs targeting unmutated variant regions was nearly half. The donor group comprised mostly white British people and more females; the analysis possibly underestimated clonal diversity.

Profiled with immunoSEQ multiplex PCR; TCRdb holds only in-frame clones, not every one. The sample shows over 95,000 clones, about 88% of them seen only once. Remarks on this clone: Its antigen is undetermined.

Trimming removed 0 bases at V and 4 bases at J, with 6 bases between. CDR3 length: 13 amino acids. The genes are TRBV12-3 or TRBV12-4 and TRBJ2-5; no clear D. The clonotype was recovered from an adult who received the AZD1222 COVID-19 vaccine. Sequenced here: peripheral blood, sampled 28 days after the second AZD1222 dose. The CDR3 DNA sequence: TGTGCCAGCAGTTTAGCGAATGGAGAGACCCAGTACTTC. Its translation is CASSLANGETQYF.